A few counts support the clone carrying this T cell receptor beta chain. Its antigen is currently unknown. The authors' total RNA extraction used unfractionated whole blood. This sample is drawn from a study of human T cells and chemical hapten exposure. Study-wide results and limits: DPC sensitization left the count of TCRs above 1 in 1000 unchanged.

The CDR3 loop spans 17 amino acids. V dropped 6 bases and J dropped 2 bases, with 19 bases sitting between them. Germline V gene sequence: CDR1 LGHNT, CDR2 FRNRAP. Unique molecular identifiers were linked by the library to individual cDNA molecules. Via MiXCR, TCRdb re-called the 5' RACE reads, giving one row per CDR3 protein. The sample has tens of thousands of distinct CDR3 sequences; more than 7.5% are singletons. The clonotype was recovered from a male donor in good health. This chain connects TRBV12-5 to TRBJ2-2; D may be TRBD1 or TRBD2 (5 bases each). The CDR3 region is CASGLRGVGVNTGELFF. DNA for the CDR3: TGTGCTAGTGGCCTTCGGGGTGTAGGGGTCAACACCGGGGAGCTGTTTTTT.